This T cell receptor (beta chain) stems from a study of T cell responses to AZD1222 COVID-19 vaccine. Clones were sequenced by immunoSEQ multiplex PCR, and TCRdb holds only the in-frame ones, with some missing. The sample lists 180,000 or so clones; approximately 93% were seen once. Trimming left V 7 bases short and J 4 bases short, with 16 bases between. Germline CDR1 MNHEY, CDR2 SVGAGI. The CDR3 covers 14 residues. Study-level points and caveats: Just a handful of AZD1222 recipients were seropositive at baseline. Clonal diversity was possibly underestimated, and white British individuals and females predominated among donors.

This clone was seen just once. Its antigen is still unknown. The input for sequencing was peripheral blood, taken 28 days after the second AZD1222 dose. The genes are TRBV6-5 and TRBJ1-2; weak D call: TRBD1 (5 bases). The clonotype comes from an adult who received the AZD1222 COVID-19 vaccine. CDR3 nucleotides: TGTGCCAGCACCGCCGGGGACGGCTTCTATGGCTACACCTTC. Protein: CASTAGDGFYGYTF.